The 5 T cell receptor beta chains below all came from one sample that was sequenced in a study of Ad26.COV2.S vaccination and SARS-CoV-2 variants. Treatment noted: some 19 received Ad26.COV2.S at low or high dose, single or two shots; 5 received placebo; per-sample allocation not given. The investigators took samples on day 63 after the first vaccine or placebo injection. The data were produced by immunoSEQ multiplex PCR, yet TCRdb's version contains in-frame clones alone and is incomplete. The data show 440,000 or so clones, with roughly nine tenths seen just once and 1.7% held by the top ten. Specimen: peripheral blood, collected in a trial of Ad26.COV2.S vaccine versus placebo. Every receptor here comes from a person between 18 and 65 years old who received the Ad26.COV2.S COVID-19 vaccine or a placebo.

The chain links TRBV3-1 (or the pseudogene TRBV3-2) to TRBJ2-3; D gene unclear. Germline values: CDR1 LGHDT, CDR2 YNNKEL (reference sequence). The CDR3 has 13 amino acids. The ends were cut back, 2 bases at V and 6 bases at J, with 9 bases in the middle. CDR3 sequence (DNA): TGTGCCAGCAGCCAATCCGGGCTCGATACGCAGTATTTT. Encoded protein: CASSQSGLDTQYF.

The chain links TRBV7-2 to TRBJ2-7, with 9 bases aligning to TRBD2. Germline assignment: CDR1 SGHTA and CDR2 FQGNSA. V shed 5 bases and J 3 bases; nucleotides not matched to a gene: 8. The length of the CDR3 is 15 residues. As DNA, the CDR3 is TGTGCCAGCAGCCAAGTAGCGGGAGTTCTCTACGAGCAGTACTTC. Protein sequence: CASSQVAGVLYEQYF. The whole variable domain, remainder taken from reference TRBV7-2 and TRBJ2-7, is GAGVSQSPSNKVTEKGKDVELRCDPISGHTALYWYRQSLGQGLEFLIYFQGNSAPDKSGLPSDRFSAERTGGSVSTLTIQRTQQEDSAVYLCASSQVAGVLYEQYFGPGTRLTVT.

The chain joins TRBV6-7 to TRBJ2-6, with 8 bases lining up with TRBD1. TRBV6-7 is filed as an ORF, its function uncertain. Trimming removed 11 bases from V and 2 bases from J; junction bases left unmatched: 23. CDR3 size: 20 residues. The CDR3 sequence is CARRKADRVGFRAGANVLTF. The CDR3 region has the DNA TGTGCCCGCCGAAAGGCGGACAGGGTTGGCTTTAGAGCTGGGGCCAACGTCCTGACTTTC.

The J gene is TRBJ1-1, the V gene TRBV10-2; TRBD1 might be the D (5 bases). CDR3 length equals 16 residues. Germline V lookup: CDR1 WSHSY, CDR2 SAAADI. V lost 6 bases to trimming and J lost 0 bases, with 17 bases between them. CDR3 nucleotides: TGCGCCAGCAGGGGGGGGAGGGGCAGACTGAACACTGAAGCTTTCTTT. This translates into CASRGGRGRLNTEAFF.

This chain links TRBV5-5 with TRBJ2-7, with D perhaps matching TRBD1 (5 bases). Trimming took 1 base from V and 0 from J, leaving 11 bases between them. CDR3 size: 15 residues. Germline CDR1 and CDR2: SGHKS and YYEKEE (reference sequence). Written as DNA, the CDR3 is TGTGCCAGCAGCTTGAGACCAGGGAACTCCTACGAGCAGTACTTC. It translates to CASSLRPGNSYEQYF. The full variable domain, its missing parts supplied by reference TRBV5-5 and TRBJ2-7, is DAGVTQSPTHLIKTRGQQVTLRCSPISGHKSVSWYQQVLGQGPQFIFQYYEKEERGRGNFPDRFSARQFPNYSSELNVNALLLGDSALYLCASSLRPGNSYEQYFGPGTRLTVT.